This TCR beta chain was sequenced for a study of Ad26.COV2.S vaccination and SARS-CoV-2 variants. CDR3 length: 14 residues. Germline V gene data show CDR1 as SNHLY and CDR2 as FYNNEI. The V gene lost 6 bases and the J gene lost 2 bases, with 12 bases spanning the gap. Generated by immunoSEQ multiplex PCR, the TCRdb table keeps only in-frame clones and is missing some. The sample holds 300,000 to 450,000 clones; about 85% are singletons and the top ten take around 3.3%. Noted treatment: approximately 18 received Ad26.COV2.S at low or high dose, single or two shots; about five received placebo; per-sample allocation not given. Sampling took place 63 days after the first vaccine or placebo injection.

This receptor was obtained from a person aged 18-65 years who received the Ad26.COV2.S COVID-19 vaccine or a placebo. The chain carries TRBV2 and TRBJ2-3; D call uncertain. Here the sequenced sample was peripheral blood, taken in a trial of Ad26.COV2.S vaccine versus placebo. The CDR3 nucleotides read TGTGCCAGCAGCGCCGGGCCTACCACAGATACGCAGTATTTT. Protein product: CASSAGPTTDTQYF.